The clone carrying this TCR beta chain was counted once. Its specificity is unknown. The data are from a study of T-cell reconstitution after alpha-beta-depleted transplantation in children. Study conclusions and caveats: Alpha-beta T cells present about two months after transplant were reported to originate from several hundred expanded graft clones. Surviving recipient cells, namely T cells and thymic progenitors, were the source of high day-60 TCRbeta diversity in some patients. The main origin of T-cell counts and diversity one year after transplant was newly produced T cells.

The TCRbeta library incorporated unique molecular identifiers. Using its own MiXCR run on the PCR reads, TCRdb lists one record per CDR3 protein. The table shows about 32,000 distinct CDR3 sequences, with 5.5% to 8% occurring only once. The sequence derives from a child younger than two who had a stem cell transplant for acute myeloid leukemia, so the T cells may come from the graft donor. The sample was peripheral blood, taken 60 days after TCRalphabeta/CD19-depleted stem cell transplant.

The CDR3 region is CAFCFGGVGTSLHRELFF. The CDR3 region has the DNA TGTGCCTTCTGTTTTGGAGGTGTCGGGACTAGTTTACACAGGGAGCTGTTTTTT. V usage is TRBV12-3 or TRBV12-4 and J usage is TRBJ2-2, with 8 bases lining up with TRBD2. This CDR3 contains 18 residues. V was pared by 11 bases and J by 9 bases, with 26 bases of the junction left unmatched.